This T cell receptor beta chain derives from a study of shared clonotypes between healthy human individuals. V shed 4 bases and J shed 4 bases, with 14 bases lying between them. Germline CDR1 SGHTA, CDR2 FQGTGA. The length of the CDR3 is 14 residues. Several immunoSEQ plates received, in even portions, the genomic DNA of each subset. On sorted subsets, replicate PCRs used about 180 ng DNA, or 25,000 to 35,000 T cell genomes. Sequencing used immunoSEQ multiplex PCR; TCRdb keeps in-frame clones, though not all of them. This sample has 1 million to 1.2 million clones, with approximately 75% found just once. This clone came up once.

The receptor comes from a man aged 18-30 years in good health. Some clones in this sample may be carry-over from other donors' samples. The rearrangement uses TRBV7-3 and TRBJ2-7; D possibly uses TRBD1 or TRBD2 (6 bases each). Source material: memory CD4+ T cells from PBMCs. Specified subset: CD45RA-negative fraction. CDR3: CASSSTPGAYEQYF. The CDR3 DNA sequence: TGTGCCAGCAGCTCCACTCCGGGGGCATACGAGCAGTACTTC.